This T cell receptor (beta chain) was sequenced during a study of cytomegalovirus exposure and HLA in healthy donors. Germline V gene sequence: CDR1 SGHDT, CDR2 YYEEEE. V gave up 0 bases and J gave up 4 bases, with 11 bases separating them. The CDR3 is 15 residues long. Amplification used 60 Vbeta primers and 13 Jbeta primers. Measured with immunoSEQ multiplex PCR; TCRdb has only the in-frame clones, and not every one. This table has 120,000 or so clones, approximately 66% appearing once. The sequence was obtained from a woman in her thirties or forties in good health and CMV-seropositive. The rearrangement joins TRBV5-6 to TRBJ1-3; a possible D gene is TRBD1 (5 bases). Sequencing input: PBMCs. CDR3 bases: TGTGCCAGCAGCTTGGCCGGCAGGGAAGGAAACACCATATATTTT. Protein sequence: CASSLAGREGNTIYF. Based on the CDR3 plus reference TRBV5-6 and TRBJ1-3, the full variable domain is DAGVTQSPTHLIKTRGQQVTLRCSPKSGHDTVSWYQQALGQGPQFIFQYYEEEERQRGNFPDRFSGHQFPNYSSELNVNALLLGDSALYLCASSLAGREGNTIYFGEGSWLTVV.